The clone carrying this T cell receptor (beta chain) was seen more than once but under ten times. Its antigen remains unidentified. Trimming took off 8 bases at V and 7 bases at J, with 14 bases between the two ends. Germline V gene data show CDR1 as MNHEY and CDR2 as SVGAGI. CDR3 length equals 12 residues. This specimen comes from a study of CD8 T cells in ankylosing spondylitis. Broader study findings: Seemingly characteristic of ankylosing spondylitis blood was a TCR beta motif consisting of fewer than 10 highly homologous variants.

Scientists made TCR beta libraries using quantitative 5'-RACE with molecular barcodes. TCRdb called the 5' RACE reads again in MiXCR, with one record for every CDR3 protein. The sample shows just under 550,000 distinct CDR3 sequences, about 13% of them seen only once. The specimen sequenced was blood, either unsorted or a sorted T cell fraction (not recorded which). The chain carries TRBV6-5 and TRBJ1-2; D uncertain. This TCR was sampled from a male donor with ankylosing spondylitis. CDR3 protein: CASGFGLVGYTF. The CDR3 coding sequence is TGTGCCAGCGGCTTCGGGCTAGTTGGCTACACCTTC.